The 8 T cell receptor beta chains below all came from one sample that was sequenced in a study of shared clonotypes between healthy human individuals. The assay was immunoSEQ multiplex PCR, and TCRdb's table has in-frame clones only and misses some. The sample includes roughly 1.5 million clones, approximately 98% of them seen just once. The sample was naive CD4+ T cells sorted from blood. As to subset: CD45RA+ positively selected. These receptors were obtained from a young man in good health.

The chain combines TRBV10-2 with TRBJ2-3; unclear D gene. CDR1 is WSHSY and CDR2 is SAAADI in the germline V gene. The CDR3 consists of 13 residues. V lost 6 bases to trimming and J lost 2 bases, with 9 bases between them. CDR3 nucleotides: TGCGCCAGCAGGTTAGAACCCACAGATACGCAGTATTTT. This sequence encodes CASRLEPTDTQYF.

V gene TRBV11-2 combines with J gene TRBJ2-2; no clear D gene. Trimming removed 4 bases from V and 7 bases from J, with 16 bases in between. Per germline, CDR1 SGHAT and CDR2 FQNNGV. This CDR3 region has 15 residues. This CDR3 is CASSSAGTAYGELFF. The CDR3 nucleotides read TGTGCCAGCAGCTCCGCCGGCACGGCTTACGGGGAGCTGTTTTTT.

The CDR3 reads CASSFDRGSSYEQYF. CDR3 DNA: TGTGCCAGCAGCTTTGACAGGGGAAGCTCCTACGAGCAGTACTTC. The chain recombines TRBV7-2 with TRBJ2-7; TRBD1 aligns across 8 bases. This CDR3 spans 15 amino acids. Germline V gene lookup returns CDR1 SGHTA and CDR2 FQGNSA. The V gene end was trimmed by 3 bases and the J gene end by 0 bases; junction bases not matched to a gene: 4.

This chain uses TRBV4-3 with TRBJ2-4, with TRBD2 matching 9 bases. The CDR3 is made up of 18 amino acids. Germline V lookup: CDR1 LGHNA, CDR2 YSLEER. V gave up 4 bases and J gave up 0 bases; unmatched junction bases: 10. CDR3 bases: TGCGCCAGCAGCCGTTCGACTAGCGGAATTCTAGCCAAAAACATTCAGTACTTC. Its translation: CASSRSTSGILAKNIQYF.

This clone has only one observation. V gene TRBV7-3 combines with J gene TRBJ2-7, with a possible D match to TRBD1 (5 bases). V was shortened by 2 bases and J by 4 bases, with 9 bases between the two germline ends. CDR3 length equals 13 residues. Germline V gives CDR1 SGHTA, CDR2 FQGTGA. In DNA, the CDR3 is TGTGCCAGCAGCTTAGGCAGGGCGTACGAGCAGTACTTC. It yields the protein CASSLGRAYEQYF.

For this clone: Other DNA sequences in the same sample also yield this CDR3. The chain employs TRBV9 and TRBJ2-3; D not resolved. Germline CDR1 is SGDLS and CDR2 is YYNGEE. The CDR3 has 14 amino acids. V was clipped by 2 bases and J by 0 bases, with 7 bases between them. This CDR3 is CASSVTSSTDTQYF. In nucleotides, the CDR3 is TGTGCCAGCAGCGTTACTTCTAGCACAGATACGCAGTATTTT.

The chain employs TRBV4-3 and TRBJ1-4; weak D call: TRBD1 (6 bases). Germline loops: CDR1 LGHNA, CDR2 YSLEER. The CDR3 spans 13 residues. Deletions cut 1 base from V and 8 bases from J, with 8 bases between. The CDR3, as DNA: TGCGCCAGCAGCCAAGCGGGGGCAGAAAAACTGTTTTTT. Translation: CASSQAGAEKLFF.

The V call is TRBV15, the J call TRBJ2-7, with TRBD2 matching over 7 bases. Germline trimming cut 6 bases from V and 5 bases from J; bases unmatched to any gene: 13. The CDR3 sequence is 15 residues long. CDR1 and CDR2 (germline): LNHNV, YYDKDF (reference sequence). Here the CDR3 reads CATSTRDYPFDEQYF. The CDR3 nucleotides are TGTGCCACCAGTACTCGGGACTACCCATTCGACGAGCAGTACTTC. Full variable domain (outside the CDR3, taken from reference TRBV15 and TRBJ2-7): DAMVIQNPRYQVTQFGKPVTLSCSQTLNHNVMYWYQQKSSQAPKLLFHYYDKDFNNEADTPDNFQSRRPNTSFCFLDIRSPGLGDTAMYLCATSTRDYPFDEQYFGPGTRLTVT.